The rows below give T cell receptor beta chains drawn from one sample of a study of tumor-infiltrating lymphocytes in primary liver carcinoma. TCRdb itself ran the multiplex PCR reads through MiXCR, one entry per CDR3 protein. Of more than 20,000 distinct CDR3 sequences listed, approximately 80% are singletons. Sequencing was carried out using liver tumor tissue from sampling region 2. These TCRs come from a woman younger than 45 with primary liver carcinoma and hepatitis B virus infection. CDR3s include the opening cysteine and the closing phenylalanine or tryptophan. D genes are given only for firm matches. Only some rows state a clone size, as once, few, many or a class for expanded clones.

CTSSLLPGVTYNEEFF | TGCACCAGCAGCCTCCTACCGGGCGTCACCTACAATGAGGAGTTCTTC | - | TRBJ2-1 | TRBV10-2 | -
CASSIRDRNTDTQYF | TGTGCCAGCAGCATCAGGGACAGGAACACAGATACGCAGTATTTT | many | TRBJ2-3 | TRBV9 | TRBD1
CASNYYPVGNSDQPQHF | TGTGCCAGTAATTACTATCCGGTCGGAAATAGCGATCAGCCCCAGCATTTT | - | TRBJ1-5 | TRBV6-5 | -
CAHSYYPSPGDIQYF | TGTGCCCATAGTTACTACCCCTCCCCTGGGGACATTCAGTACTTC | - | TRBJ2-4 | TRBV6-5 | -
CASSYESMRWGTDTQYF | TGTGCCAGTAGTTATGAGAGTATGAGGTGGGGCACAGATACGCAGTATTTT | - | TRBJ2-3 | TRBV28 | -
CASMSGDDTQYF | TGTGCCAGTATGTCGGGGGACGATACGCAGTATTTT | - | TRBJ2-3 | TRBV12-3/TRBV12-4 | -
CAFSETGYEQYF | TGTGCCTTCAGCGAAACGGGCTACGAGCAGTACTTC | - | TRBJ2-7 | TRBV10-3 | -
CDSSFGLGRTDTRYF | TGTGACAGCAGCTTCGGACTAGGACGCACAGATACGCGGTATTTT | few | TRBJ2-3 | TRBV11-2 | TRBD2
CASSLSGSSELEQFF | TGTGCCAGCAGCCTGTCCGGGTCTAGCGAACTTGAGCAATTCTTC | - | TRBJ2-1 | TRBV12-3/TRBV12-4 | -
CASSSTARGETQYF | TGTGCCAGCAGCTCAACAGCGAGGGGAGAGACCCAGTACTTC | medium-sized | TRBJ2-5 | TRBV12-3/TRBV12-4 | -
CSVEIGRGVRETQYF | TGTAGCGTTGAAATCGGAAGGGGAGTGAGGGAGACTCAGTACTTC | - | TRBJ2-5 | TRBV29-1 | -
CAISVSVYRNTIYF | TGTGCCATCAGTGTGTCAGTTTATAGAAACACCATATATTTT | - | TRBJ1-3 | TRBV10-3 | -
CTISETMAASAYNKQFF | TGTACAATCAGTGAGACCATGGCGGCTAGCGCCTACAATAAGCAGTTCTTC | - | TRBJ2-1 | TRBV10-3 | -
CASSLGLANNEQFF | TGTGCCAGCAGCCTCGGACTAGCTAACAATGAGCAGTTCTTC | - | TRBJ2-1 | TRBV11-2 | TRBD2
CVSSRGSGARGTQYF | TGCGTCAGCAGCCGAGGCAGCGGAGCTCGGGGAACCCAGTACTTC | - | TRBJ2-5 | TRBV4-1 | -